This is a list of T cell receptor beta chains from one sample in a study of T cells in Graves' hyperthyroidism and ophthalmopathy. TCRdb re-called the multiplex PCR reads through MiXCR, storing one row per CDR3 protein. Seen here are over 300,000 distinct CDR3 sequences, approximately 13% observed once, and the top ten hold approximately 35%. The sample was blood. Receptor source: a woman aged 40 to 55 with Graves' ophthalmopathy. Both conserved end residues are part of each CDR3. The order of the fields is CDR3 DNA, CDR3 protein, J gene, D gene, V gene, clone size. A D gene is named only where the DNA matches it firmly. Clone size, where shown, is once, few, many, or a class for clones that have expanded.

cdr3_nt: TGTGCCAGTAGTATATCAGAAAAACTGTTTTTT; cdr3_aa: CASSISEKLFF; j_call: TRBJ1-4; d_call: NA; v_call: TRBV19; clone_size: NA
cdr3_nt: TGCGCCAGCAGCCGATCAATATCAACTAATGAAAAACTGTTTTTT; cdr3_aa: CASSRSISTNEKLFF; j_call: TRBJ1-4; d_call: NA; v_call: TRBV4-1; clone_size: NA
cdr3_nt: TGTGCCAGCAGTGAATTGAGGTTGGCTGAAGCTTTCTTT; cdr3_aa: CASSELRLAEAFF; j_call: TRBJ1-1; d_call: NA; v_call: TRBV6-1; clone_size: many
cdr3_nt: TGTGCCAGCCACCACAGCCCTTGGGGCTCCTACGAGCAGTACTTC; cdr3_aa: CASHHSPWGSYEQYF; j_call: TRBJ2-7; d_call: NA; v_call: TRBV7-8; clone_size: many
cdr3_nt: TGTGCCAGCAGTTCGCTTTCGACAGGGACAGGGTTCTACGAGCAGTACTTC; cdr3_aa: CASSSLSTGTGFYEQYF; j_call: TRBJ2-7; d_call: TRBD1; v_call: TRBV27; clone_size: many
cdr3_nt: TGTGCCAGCAGCCAGAACGTCTACGAGCAGTACTTC; cdr3_aa: CASSQNVYEQYF; j_call: TRBJ2-7; d_call: NA; v_call: TRBV7-9; clone_size: many
cdr3_nt: TGTGCCAGTAGTTCCGAATACGCAACTAATGAAAAACTGTTTTTT; cdr3_aa: CASSSEYATNEKLFF; j_call: TRBJ1-4; d_call: NA; v_call: TRBV19; clone_size: once
cdr3_nt: TGCGCCAGCAGCCAAGATTTAGGGACCCCCCTCACATATGGCTACACCTTC; cdr3_aa: CASSQDLGTPLTYGYTF; j_call: TRBJ1-2; d_call: NA; v_call: TRBV4-1; clone_size: NA
cdr3_nt: TGCGCCAGCAGCTTGGGACTAGCGGGGGGCATCAATGAGCAGTTCTTC; cdr3_aa: CASSLGLAGGINEQFF; j_call: TRBJ2-1; d_call: TRBD2; v_call: TRBV5-1; clone_size: NA
cdr3_nt: TGCAGTGCTAGAGACCCAGGACAGGGACGACAAGAGACCCAGTACTTC; cdr3_aa: CSARDPGQGRQETQYF; j_call: TRBJ2-5; d_call: TRBD1; v_call: TRBV20-1; clone_size: NA
cdr3_nt: TGCAGCGCCACTTCGTGGGGGGAAAAACTGTTTTTT; cdr3_aa: CSATSWGEKLFF; j_call: TRBJ1-4; d_call: NA; v_call: TRBV29-1; clone_size: few
cdr3_nt: TGTGCCAGCAGCCAAGAAGCGGGAGGAACCTACGAGCAGTACTTC; cdr3_aa: CASSQEAGGTYEQYF; j_call: TRBJ2-7; d_call: TRBD2; v_call: TRBV4-2; clone_size: few
cdr3_nt: TGTGCCAGCAGTTTCCGAGCCCGACAGGGTGGACAAGAGACCCAGTACTTC; cdr3_aa: CASSFRARQGGQETQYF; j_call: TRBJ2-5; d_call: TRBD1; v_call: TRBV2; clone_size: many
cdr3_nt: TGTGCCAGCGCGTGGACAGGGTCCAGGGGCAATGAGCAGTTCTTC; cdr3_aa: CASAWTGSRGNEQFF; j_call: TRBJ2-1; d_call: TRBD1; v_call: TRBV2; clone_size: many
cdr3_nt: TGTGCCAGCAGCCCGGGACGGCTTTCTAACTATGGCTACACCTTC; cdr3_aa: CASSPGRLSNYGYTF; j_call: TRBJ1-2; d_call: NA; v_call: TRBV5-4; clone_size: NA
cdr3_nt: TGCAGTGCACTAACCGAGGGCTGGAATGAGCAGTTCTTC; cdr3_aa: CSALTEGWNEQFF; j_call: TRBJ2-1; d_call: NA; v_call: TRBV20-1; clone_size: NA
cdr3_nt: TGTGCCAGCAGCGTAGGGACATCCTCCTACAATGAGCAGTTCTTC; cdr3_aa: CASSVGTSSYNEQFF; j_call: TRBJ2-1; d_call: NA; v_call: TRBV9; clone_size: many
cdr3_nt: TGTGCCAGCAGCCACCAGGCAGGGAACACTGAAGCTTTCTTT; cdr3_aa: CASSHQAGNTEAFF; j_call: TRBJ1-1; d_call: NA; v_call: TRBV5-4; clone_size: NA
cdr3_nt: TGCAGTGCTAGCCCGATTCTGCGGGAGGGCCCAGATACGCAGTATTTT; cdr3_aa: CSASPILREGPDTQYF; j_call: TRBJ2-3; d_call: TRBD2; v_call: TRBV20-1; clone_size: NA
cdr3_nt: TGCGCCAGCAGCTTGGGGACAACAGCCTATGGCTACACCTTC; cdr3_aa: CASSLGTTAYGYTF; j_call: TRBJ1-2; d_call: NA; v_call: TRBV5-1; clone_size: NA
cdr3_nt: TGCGCCAGCAGCTTGGCCGGGGGGAGGGGTGCTGAAGCTTTCTTT; cdr3_aa: CASSLAGGRGAEAFF; j_call: TRBJ1-1; d_call: NA; v_call: TRBV5-1; clone_size: few
cdr3_nt: TGTGCCAGCAGCTCCCGCGTGGGCGCAGAGTATTTT; cdr3_aa: CASSSRVGAEYF; j_call: TRBJ2-3; d_call: NA; v_call: TRBV5-4; clone_size: NA
cdr3_nt: TGTGCCAGCAGGCTGGCAGAATCTAGCACAGATACGCAGTATTTT; cdr3_aa: CASRLAESSTDTQYF; j_call: TRBJ2-3; d_call: NA; v_call: TRBV2; clone_size: many
cdr3_nt: TGTGCCAGCACCCAAGACCTACGAGAGACCCAGTACTTC; cdr3_aa: CASTQDLRETQYF; j_call: TRBJ2-5; d_call: NA; v_call: TRBV6-1; clone_size: many
cdr3_nt: TGTGCCAGTAGTGTATCTGCCGGAGATACGCAGTATTTT; cdr3_aa: CASSVSAGDTQYF; j_call: TRBJ2-3; d_call: NA; v_call: TRBV19; clone_size: NA
cdr3_nt: TGTGCCAGCAGCTTAAATGAGGGTCAGCCCCAGCATTTT; cdr3_aa: CASSLNEGQPQHF; j_call: TRBJ1-5; d_call: NA; v_call: TRBV7-9; clone_size: NA
cdr3_nt: TGTGCCAGCAGCTTAGCGGGGCTAGCGGGGACCGAGTATTTT; cdr3_aa: CASSLAGLAGTEYF; j_call: TRBJ2-3; d_call: TRBD2; v_call: TRBV7-2; clone_size: many
cdr3_nt: TGTGCCAGCAGCTTGATGTTGCCGGGGACCACCTACGAGCAGTACTTC; cdr3_aa: CASSLMLPGTTYEQYF; j_call: TRBJ2-7; d_call: NA; v_call: TRBV5-6; clone_size: few
cdr3_nt: TGTGCCAGCAGTGAGAACAGGCCCTCCTACGAGCAGTACTTC; cdr3_aa: CASSENRPSYEQYF; j_call: TRBJ2-7; d_call: NA; v_call: TRBV2; clone_size: many